The entry below gives a single TCR beta chain sequence along with its context. Its antigen is currently unknown. Per the germline V gene, CDR1 is MNHEY and CDR2 is SMNVEV (reference sequence). V dropped 5 bases and J dropped 6 bases, with 10 bases sitting between them. This CDR3 comprises 12 residues. Generated by immunoSEQ multiplex PCR, the TCRdb table keeps only in-frame clones and is missing some. The sample carries 85,000 to 120,000 clones, roughly 83% recorded once. The data belong to a study of T cell responses to AZD1222 COVID-19 vaccine. Study at large: Second-dose timings of about 4 or about 12 weeks were pooled.

Study-wide findings and caveats: The number of AZD1222 recipients seropositive at baseline was only 6 or 7. Mostly white British, mostly female donors; authors suggested clonal diversity may be underestimated. Regions 160-218 and 743-854 dominated among vaccine-associated CD4 TCRs spanning spike.

Here the sequenced sample was peripheral blood, taken on day 0 of AZD1222 vaccination. V is TRBV27 and J is TRBJ1-2, with a possible D match to TRBD1 (5 bases). The TCR originated in an adult in good health. The CDR3 nucleotides read TGTGCCAGCAGTATCGGGGGGAATGGCTACACCTTC. This translates into CASSIGGNGYTF.